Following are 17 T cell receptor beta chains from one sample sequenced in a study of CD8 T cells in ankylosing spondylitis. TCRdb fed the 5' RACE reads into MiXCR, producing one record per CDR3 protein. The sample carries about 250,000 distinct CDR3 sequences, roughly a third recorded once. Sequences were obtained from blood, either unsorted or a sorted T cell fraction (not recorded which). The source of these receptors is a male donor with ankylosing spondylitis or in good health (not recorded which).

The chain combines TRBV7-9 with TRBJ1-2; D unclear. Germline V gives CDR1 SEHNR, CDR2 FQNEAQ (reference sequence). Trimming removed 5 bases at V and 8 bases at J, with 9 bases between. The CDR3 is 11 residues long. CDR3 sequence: CASSTAIGYTF. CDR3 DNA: TGTGCCAGCAGCACGGCTATAGGCTACACCTTC. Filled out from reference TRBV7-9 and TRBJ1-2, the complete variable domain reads DTGVSQNPRHKITKRGQNVTFRCDPISEHNRLYWYRQTLGQGPEFLTYFQNEAQLEKSRLLSDRFSAERPKGSFSTLEIQRTEQGDSAMYLCASSTAIGYTFGSGTRLTVV.

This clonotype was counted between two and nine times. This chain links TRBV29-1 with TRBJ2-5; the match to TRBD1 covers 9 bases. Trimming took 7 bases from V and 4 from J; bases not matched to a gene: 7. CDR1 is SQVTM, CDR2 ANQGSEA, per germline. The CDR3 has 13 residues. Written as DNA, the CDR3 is TGCAGCGAAGGGACAGGGCCTGGAGAGACCCAGTACTTC. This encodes CSEGTGPGETQYF.

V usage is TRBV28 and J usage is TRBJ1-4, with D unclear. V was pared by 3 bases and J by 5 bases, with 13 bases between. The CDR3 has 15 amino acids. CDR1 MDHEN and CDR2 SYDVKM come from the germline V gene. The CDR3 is CASSFLGHGNEKLFF. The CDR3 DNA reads TGTGCCAGCAGTTTCCTCGGGCACGGCAATGAAAAACTGTTTTTT.

The CDR3 loop is CASSTLGQGIKTQYF. The CDR3 DNA sequence: TGTGCCAGCAGTACTCTGGGACAGGGGATAAAGACCCAGTACTTC. The chain carries TRBV28 and TRBJ2-5, with TRBD1 identical over 10 bases. V lost 5 bases to trimming and J lost 6 bases; unmatched junction nucleotides: 9. Germline V lookup: CDR1 MDHEN, CDR2 SYDVKM. The CDR3 extends over 15 amino acids.

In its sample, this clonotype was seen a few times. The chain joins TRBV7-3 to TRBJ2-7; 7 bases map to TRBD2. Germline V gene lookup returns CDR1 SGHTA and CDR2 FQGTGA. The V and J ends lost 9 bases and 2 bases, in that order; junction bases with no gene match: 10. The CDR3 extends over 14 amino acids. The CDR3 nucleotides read TGTGCCAGAAAAGCAATTGGGAGGGCCTACGAGCAGTACTTC. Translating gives CARKAIGRAYEQYF.

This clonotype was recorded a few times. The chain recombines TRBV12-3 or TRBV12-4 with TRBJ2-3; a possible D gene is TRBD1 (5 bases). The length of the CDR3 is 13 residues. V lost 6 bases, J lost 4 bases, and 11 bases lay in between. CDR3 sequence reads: CASRQGLPDTQYF. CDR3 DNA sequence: TGTGCCAGCAGGCAGGGTTTGCCAGATACGCAGTATTTT.

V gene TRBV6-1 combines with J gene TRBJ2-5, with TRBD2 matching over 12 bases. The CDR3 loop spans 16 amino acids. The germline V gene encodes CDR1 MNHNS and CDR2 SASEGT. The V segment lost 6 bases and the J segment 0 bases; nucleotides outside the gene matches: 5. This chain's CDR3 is CASRPLAGGNQETQYF. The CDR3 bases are TGTGCCAGCAGACCACTAGCGGGGGGAAACCAAGAGACCCAGTACTTC.

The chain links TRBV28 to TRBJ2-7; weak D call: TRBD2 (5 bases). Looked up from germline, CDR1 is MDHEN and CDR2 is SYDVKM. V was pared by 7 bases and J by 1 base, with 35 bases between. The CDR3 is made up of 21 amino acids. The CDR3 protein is CASTPGPIGWRPKKGSYEQYF. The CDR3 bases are TGTGCCAGCACCCCGGGTCCAATCGGCTGGAGGCCCAAAAAAGGTTCCTACGAGCAGTACTTC.

DNA of the CDR3: TGCAGTGCTAGCGGGGACTTTAAAAGTACAGATACGCAGTATTTT. Its translation is CSASGDFKSTDTQYF. The rearrangement links TRBV20-1 to TRBJ2-3; a weak D match, TRBD2 (6 bases). Trimming shortened V by 3 bases and J by 3 bases, and 16 bases separated the two germline ends. The CDR3 is made up of 15 amino acids. Germline V gene data show CDR1 as DFQATT and CDR2 as SNEGSKA (reference sequence).

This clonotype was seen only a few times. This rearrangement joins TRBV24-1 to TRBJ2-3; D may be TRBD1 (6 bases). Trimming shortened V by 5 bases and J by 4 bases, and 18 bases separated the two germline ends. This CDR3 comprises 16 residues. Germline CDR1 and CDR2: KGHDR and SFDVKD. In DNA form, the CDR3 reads TGTGCCACCAGTGTTGACAGAAAAGGACAGTCAGATACGCAGTATTTT. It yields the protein CATSVDRKGQSDTQYF.

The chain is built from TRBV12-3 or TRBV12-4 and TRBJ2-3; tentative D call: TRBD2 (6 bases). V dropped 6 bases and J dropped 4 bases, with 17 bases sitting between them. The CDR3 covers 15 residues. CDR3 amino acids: CASSPPGGLADTQYF. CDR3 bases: TGTGCCAGCAGCCCCCCTGGGGGGTTGGCAGATACGCAGTATTTT.

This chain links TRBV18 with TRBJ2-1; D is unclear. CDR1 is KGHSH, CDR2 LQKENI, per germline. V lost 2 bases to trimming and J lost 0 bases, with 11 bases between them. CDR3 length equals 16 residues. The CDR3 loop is CASSPFYSSSYNEQFF. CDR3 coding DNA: TGTGCCAGCTCACCATTTTACTCGAGCTCCTACAATGAGCAGTTCTTC.

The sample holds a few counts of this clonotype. The CDR3 loop reads CASSPGPLVDTQYF. The DNA for the CDR3 is TGTGCCAGCAGCCCAGGGCCCTTGGTAGATACGCAGTATTTT. The chain is built from TRBV7-6 and TRBJ2-3, with D possibly TRBD1 on 5 matching bases. The CDR3 consists of 14 residues. CDR1 is SGHVS, CDR2 FNYEAQ, per germline. V dropped 5 bases and J dropped 5 bases, with 14 bases sitting between them. Variable domain in full (rest from reference TRBV7-6 and TRBJ2-3): GAGVSQSPRYKVTKRGQDVALRCDPISGHVSLYWYRQALGQGPEFLTYFNYEAQQDKSGLPNDRFSAERPEGSISTLTIQRTEQRDSAMYRCASSPGPLVDTQYFGPGTRLTVL.

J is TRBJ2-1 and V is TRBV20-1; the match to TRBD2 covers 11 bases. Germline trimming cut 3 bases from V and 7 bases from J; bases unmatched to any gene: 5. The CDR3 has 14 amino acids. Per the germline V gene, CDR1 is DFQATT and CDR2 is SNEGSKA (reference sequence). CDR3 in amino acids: CSASGTSGQNEQFF. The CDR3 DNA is TGCAGTGCTAGCGGGACTAGCGGTCAAAATGAGCAGTTCTTC.

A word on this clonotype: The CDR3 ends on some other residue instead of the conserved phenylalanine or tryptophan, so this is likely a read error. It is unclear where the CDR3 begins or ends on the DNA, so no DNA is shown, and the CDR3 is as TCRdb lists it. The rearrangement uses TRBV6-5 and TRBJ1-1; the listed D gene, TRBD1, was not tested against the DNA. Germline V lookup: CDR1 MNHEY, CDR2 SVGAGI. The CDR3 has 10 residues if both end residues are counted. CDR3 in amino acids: CASSYSAVGV.

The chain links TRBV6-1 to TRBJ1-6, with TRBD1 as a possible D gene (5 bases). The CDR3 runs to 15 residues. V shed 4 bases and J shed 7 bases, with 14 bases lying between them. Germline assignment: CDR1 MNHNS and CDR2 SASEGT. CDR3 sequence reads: CASSGGSLGNSPLHF. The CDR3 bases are TGTGCCAGCAGTGGGGGGTCTCTGGGGAATTCACCCCTCCACTTT.

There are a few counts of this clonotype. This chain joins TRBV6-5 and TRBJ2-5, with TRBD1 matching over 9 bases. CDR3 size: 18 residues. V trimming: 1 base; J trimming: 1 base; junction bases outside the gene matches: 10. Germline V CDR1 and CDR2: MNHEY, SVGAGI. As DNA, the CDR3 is TGTGCCAGCAGTTACTTCATGCAAGGGACAGGGCTCCAAGAGACCCAGTACTTC. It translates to CASSYFMQGTGLQETQYF.